This TCR beta chain was sequenced in a study of shared clonotypes between healthy human individuals. About 30,000 T cell genomes, or approximately 190 ng DNA, went into the sorted-subset replicate PCRs. Assay used: immunoSEQ multiplex PCR; TCRdb lists only in-frame clones, some missing. This table holds some 2,100,000 clones, roughly 95% found once. CDR3 length: 15 residues. Germline CDR1 GTSNPN, CDR2 SVGIG (reference sequence). Trimming removed 1 base from V and 1 base from J; junction bases left unmatched: 5. The chain recombines TRBV30 with TRBJ1-1; TRBD1 matches 8 bases. The receptor was isolated from a man between 18 and 35 years old in good health. Material for sequencing was naive CD4+ T cells sorted from blood. Subset noted: CD45RA+ positively selected. CDR3 region: CAWSGKGTGNTEAFF. Here the CDR3 DNA reads TGTGCCTGGAGTGGCAAAGGGACAGGGAACACTGAAGCTTTCTTT.